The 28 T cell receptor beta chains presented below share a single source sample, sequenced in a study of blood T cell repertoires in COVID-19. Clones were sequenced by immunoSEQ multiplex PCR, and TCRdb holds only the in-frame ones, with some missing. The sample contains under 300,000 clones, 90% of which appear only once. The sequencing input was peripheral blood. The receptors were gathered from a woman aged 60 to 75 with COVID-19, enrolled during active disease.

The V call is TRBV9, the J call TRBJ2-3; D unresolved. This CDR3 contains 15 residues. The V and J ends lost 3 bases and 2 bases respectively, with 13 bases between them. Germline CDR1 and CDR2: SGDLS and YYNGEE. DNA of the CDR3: TGTGCCAGCAGCGAACACGGCGGATACACAGATACGCAGTATTTT. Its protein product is CASSEHGGYTDTQYF.

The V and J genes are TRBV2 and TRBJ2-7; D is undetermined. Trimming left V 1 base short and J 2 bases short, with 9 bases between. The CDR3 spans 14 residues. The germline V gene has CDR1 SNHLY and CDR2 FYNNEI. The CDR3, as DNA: TGTGCCAGCAGTGAAGGTTTAGTCCCCTACGAGCAGTACTTC. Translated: CASSEGLVPYEQYF. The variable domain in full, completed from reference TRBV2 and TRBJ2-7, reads EPEVTQTPSHQVTQMGQEVILRCVPISNHLYFYWYRQILGQKVEFLVSFYNNEISEKSEIFDDQFSVERPDGSNFTLKIRSTKLEDSAMYFCASSEGLVPYEQYFGPGTRLTVT.

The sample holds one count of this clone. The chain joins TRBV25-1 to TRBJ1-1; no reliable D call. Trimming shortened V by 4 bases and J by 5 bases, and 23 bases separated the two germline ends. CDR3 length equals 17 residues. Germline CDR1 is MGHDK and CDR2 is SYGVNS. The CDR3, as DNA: TGTGCCAGCAGTGGACAAACCTACGGGTTACTAGGGACTGAAGCTTTCTTT. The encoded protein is CASSGQTYGLLGTEAFF. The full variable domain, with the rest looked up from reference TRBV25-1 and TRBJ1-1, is EADIYQTPRYLVIGTGKKITLECSQTMGHDKMYWYQQDPGMELHLIHYSYGVNSTEKGDLSSESTVSRIRTEHFPLTLESARPSHTSQYLCASSGQTYGLLGTEAFFGQGTRLTVV.

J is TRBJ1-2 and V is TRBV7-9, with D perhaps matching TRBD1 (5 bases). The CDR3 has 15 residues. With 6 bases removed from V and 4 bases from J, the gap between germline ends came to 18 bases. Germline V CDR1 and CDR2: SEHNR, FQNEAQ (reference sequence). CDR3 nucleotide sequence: TGTGCCAGCAGACAAATTCGGGGGACCCCCTATGGCTACACCTTC. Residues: CASRQIRGTPYGYTF.

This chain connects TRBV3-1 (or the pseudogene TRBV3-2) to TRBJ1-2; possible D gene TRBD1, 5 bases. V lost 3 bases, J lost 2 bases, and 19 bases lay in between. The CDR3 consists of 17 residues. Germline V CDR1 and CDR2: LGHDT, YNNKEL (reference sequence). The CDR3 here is CASSHGLSRRGNYGYTF. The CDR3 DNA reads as TGTGCCAGCAGCCATGGGCTCTCCAGGAGGGGAAACTATGGCTACACCTTC.

The CDR3: CASSPDRGDASPLHF. For the CDR3, the DNA is TGTGCCAGCTCACCAGACAGGGGCGATGCTTCACCCCTCCACTTT. The chain couples TRBV18 to TRBJ1-6, with 8 positions matching TRBD1. The CDR3 is 15 amino acids. CDR1 and CDR2 from the germline V gene are KGHSH and LQKENI. Unmatched junction bases numbered 6, after V lost 2 bases and J lost 9 bases.

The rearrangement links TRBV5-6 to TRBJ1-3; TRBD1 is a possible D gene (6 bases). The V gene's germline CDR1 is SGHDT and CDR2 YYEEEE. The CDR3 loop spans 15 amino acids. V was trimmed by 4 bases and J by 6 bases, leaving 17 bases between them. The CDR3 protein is CASSRRTAFVNTIYF. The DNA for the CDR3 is TGTGCCAGCAGCAGAAGGACAGCTTTTGTAAACACCATATATTTT.

CDR3 sequence (DNA): TGTGCCACCGAGATCCCCGGGGGATCCTACGAGCAGTACTTC. The encoded protein is CATEIPGGSYEQYF. This chain joins TRBV6-5 and TRBJ2-7; D possibly corresponds to TRBD2 (6 bases). V was shortened by 10 bases and J by 1 base, with 17 bases between the two germline ends. CDR3 length: 14 residues. CDR1 MNHEY and CDR2 SVGAGI come from the germline V gene.

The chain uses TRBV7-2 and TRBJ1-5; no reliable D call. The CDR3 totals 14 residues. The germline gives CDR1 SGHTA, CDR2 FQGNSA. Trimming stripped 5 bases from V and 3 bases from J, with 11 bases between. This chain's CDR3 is CASSHGLINQPQHF. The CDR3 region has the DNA TGTGCCAGCAGCCACGGACTGATCAATCAGCCCCAGCATTTT.

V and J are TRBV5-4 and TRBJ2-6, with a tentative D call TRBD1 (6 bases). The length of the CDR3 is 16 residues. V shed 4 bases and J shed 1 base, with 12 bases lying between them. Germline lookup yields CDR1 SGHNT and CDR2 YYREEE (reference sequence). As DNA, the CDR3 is TGTGCCAGCAGCCTCCCGGGGACATCTGGGGCCAACGTCCTGACTTTC. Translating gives CASSLPGTSGANVLTF.

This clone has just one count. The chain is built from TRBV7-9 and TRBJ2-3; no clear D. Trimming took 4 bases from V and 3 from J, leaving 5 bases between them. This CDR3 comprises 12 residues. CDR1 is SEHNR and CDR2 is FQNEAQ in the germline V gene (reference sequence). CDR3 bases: TGTGCCAGCAGCTACTGGACAGATACGCAGTATTTT. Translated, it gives CASSYWTDTQYF.

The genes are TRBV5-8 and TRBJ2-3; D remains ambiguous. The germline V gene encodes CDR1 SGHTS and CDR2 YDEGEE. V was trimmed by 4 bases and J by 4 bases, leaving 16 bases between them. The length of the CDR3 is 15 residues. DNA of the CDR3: TGTGCCAGCAGCATCAGCGTCGGTCGGGCAGATACGCAGTATTTT. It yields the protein CASSISVGRADTQYF. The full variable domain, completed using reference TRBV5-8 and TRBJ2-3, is EAGVTQSPTHLIKTRGQQATLRCSPISGHTSVYWYQQALGLGLQFLLWYDEGEERNRGNFPPRFSGRQFPNYSSELNVNALELEDSALYLCASSISVGRADTQYFGPGTRLTVL.

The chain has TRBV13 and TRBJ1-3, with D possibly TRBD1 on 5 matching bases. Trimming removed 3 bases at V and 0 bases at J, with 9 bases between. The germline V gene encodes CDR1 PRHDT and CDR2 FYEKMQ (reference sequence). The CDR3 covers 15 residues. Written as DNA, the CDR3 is TGTGCCAGCAGCTTTCGGGGGAACTCTGGAAACACCATATATTTT. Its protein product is CASSFRGNSGNTIYF.

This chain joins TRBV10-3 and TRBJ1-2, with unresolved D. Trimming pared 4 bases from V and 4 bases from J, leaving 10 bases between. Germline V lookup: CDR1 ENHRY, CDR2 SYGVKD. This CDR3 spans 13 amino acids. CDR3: CAISVDGAYGYTF. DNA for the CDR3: TGTGCCATCAGTGTAGATGGAGCCTATGGCTACACCTTC.

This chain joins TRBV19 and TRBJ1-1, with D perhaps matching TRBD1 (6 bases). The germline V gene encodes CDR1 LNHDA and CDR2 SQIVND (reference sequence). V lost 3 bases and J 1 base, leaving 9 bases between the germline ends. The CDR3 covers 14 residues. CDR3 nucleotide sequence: TGTGCCAGTAGTATCAGGGGTGCGAACACTGAAGCTTTCTTT. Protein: CASSIRGANTEAFF.

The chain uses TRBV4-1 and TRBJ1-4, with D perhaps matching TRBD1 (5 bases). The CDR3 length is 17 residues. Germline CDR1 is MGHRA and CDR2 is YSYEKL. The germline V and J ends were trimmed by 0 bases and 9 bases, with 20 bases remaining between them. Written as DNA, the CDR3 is TGCGCCAGCAGCCAAGAACAGCGGGGGAGGGCATACCAAAAACTGTTTTTT. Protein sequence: CASSQEQRGRAYQKLFF.

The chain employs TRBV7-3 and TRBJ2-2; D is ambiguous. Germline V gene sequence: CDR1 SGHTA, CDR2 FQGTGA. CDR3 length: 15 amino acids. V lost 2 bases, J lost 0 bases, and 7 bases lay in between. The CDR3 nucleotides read TGTGCCAGCAGCTTAGAACTAACGAACACCGGGGAGCTGTTTTTT. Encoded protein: CASSLELTNTGELFF.

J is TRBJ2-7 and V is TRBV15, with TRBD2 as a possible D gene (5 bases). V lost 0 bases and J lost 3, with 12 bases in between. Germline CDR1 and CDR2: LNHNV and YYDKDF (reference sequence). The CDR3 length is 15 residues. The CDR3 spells CATSRDRGFGYEQYF. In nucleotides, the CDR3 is TGTGCCACCAGCAGAGATCGAGGGTTCGGCTACGAGCAGTACTTC.

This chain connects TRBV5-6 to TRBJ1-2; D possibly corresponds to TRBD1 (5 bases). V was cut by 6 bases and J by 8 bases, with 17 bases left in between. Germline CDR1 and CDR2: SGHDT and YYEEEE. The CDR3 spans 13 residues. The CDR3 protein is CASTTPGIGGYTF. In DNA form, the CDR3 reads TGTGCCAGCACCACACCAGGGATCGGGGGCTACACCTTC. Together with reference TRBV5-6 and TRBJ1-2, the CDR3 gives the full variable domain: DAGVTQSPTHLIKTRGQQVTLRCSPKSGHDTVSWYQQALGQGPQFIFQYYEEEERQRGNFPDRFSGHQFPNYSSELNVNALLLGDSALYLCASTTPGIGGYTFGSGTRLTVV.

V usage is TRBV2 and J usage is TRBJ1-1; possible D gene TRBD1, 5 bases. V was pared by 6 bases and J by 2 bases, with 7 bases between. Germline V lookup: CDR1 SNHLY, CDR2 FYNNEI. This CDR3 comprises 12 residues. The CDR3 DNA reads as TGTGCCAGCAGAGACAGTAACACTGAAGCTTTCTTT. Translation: CASRDSNTEAFF.

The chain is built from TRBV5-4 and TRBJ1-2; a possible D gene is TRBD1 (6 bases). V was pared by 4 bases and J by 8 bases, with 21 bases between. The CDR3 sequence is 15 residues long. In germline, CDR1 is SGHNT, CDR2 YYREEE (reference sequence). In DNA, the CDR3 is TGTGCCAGCAGCGTCCCACTGAGCGGGGGGCGAGGCTACACCTTC. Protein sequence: CASSVPLSGGRGYTF.

In DNA form, the CDR3 reads TGCGCCAGCGCTGAGCTAGAGGGCTACAATGAGCAGTTCTTC. This sequence encodes CASAELEGYNEQFF. The chain joins TRBV5-1 to TRBJ2-1, with TRBD2 as a possible D gene (5 bases). CDR3 size: 14 residues. The V gene's germline CDR1 is SGHRS and CDR2 YFSETQ. Trimming shortened V by 7 bases and J by 3 bases, and 14 bases separated the two germline ends.

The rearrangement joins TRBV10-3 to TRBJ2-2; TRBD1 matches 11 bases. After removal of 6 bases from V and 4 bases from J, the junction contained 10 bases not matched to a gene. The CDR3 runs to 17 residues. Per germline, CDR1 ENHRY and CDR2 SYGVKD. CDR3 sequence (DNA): TGTGCCATCAGCCCCCCCGGGACAGGGGGTCGCACCGGGGAGCTGTTTTTT. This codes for CAISPPGTGGRTGELFF.

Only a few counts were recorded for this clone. The CDR3 region has the DNA TGTGCCAGCAGCCCCCGGAGGGCAAACTCTGGAAACACCATATATTTT. It yields the protein CASSPRRANSGNTIYF. This chain links TRBV9 with TRBJ1-3; D is uncertain. V lost 4 bases and J 0 bases, leaving 14 bases between the germline ends. The CDR3 runs to 16 residues. Germline CDR1 and CDR2: SGDLS and YYNGEE. Drawing the rest from reference TRBV9 and TRBJ1-3, the complete variable domain is DSGVTQTPKHLITATGQRVTLRCSPRSGDLSVYWYQQSLDQGLQFLIQYYNGEERAKGNILERFSAQQFPDLHSELNLSSLELGDSALYFCASSPRRANSGNTIYFGEGSWLTVV.

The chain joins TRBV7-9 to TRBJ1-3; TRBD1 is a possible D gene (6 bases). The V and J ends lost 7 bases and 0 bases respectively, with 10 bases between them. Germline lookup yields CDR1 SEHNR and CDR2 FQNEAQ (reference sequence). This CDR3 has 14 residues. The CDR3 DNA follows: TGTGCCAGCAATCGGGACACCTCTGGAAACACCATATATTTT. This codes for CASNRDTSGNTIYF.

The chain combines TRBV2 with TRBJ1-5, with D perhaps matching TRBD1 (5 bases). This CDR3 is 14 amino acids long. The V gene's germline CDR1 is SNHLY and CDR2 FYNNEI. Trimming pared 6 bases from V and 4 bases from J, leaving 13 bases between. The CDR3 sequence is CASSPLRGNQPQHF. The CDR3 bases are TGTGCCAGCAGCCCTTTACGGGGGAATCAGCCCCAGCATTTT.

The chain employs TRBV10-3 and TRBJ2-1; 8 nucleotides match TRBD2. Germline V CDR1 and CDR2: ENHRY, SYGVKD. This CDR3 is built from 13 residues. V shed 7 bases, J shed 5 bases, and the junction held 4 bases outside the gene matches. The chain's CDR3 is CAITGGDHNEQFF. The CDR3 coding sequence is TGTGCCATCACGGGGGGGGACCACAATGAGCAGTTCTTC.

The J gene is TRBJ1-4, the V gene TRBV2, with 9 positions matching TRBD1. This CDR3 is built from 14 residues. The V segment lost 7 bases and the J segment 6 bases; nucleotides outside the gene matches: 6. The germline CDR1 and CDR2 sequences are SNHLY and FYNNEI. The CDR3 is CASIQGQGYEKLFF. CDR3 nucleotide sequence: TGTGCCAGCATACAGGGACAGGGTTATGAAAAACTGTTTTTT.